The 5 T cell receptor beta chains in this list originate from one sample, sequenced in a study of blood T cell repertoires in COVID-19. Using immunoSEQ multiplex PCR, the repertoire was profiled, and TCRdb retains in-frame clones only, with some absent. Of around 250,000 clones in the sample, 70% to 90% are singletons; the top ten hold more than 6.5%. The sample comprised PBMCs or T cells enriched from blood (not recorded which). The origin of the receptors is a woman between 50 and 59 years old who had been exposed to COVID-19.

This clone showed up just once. CDR3 sequence reads: CASSVGLGGGQGGYEQYF. The CDR3 DNA sequence: TGTGCCAGCAGCGTAGGCCTGGGCGGGGGACAGGGAGGATACGAGCAGTACTTC. The rearrangement joins TRBV9 to TRBJ2-7, with 9 bases fitting TRBD1. Looked up from germline, CDR1 is SGDLS and CDR2 is YYNGEE. The CDR3 spans 18 residues. V shed 0 bases, J shed 4 bases, and the junction held 14 bases outside the gene matches.

CDR3 residues: CASSGRQGTTNEKLFF. The CDR3 nucleotides are TGTGCCAGCAGTGGGAGACAGGGCACAACTAATGAAAAACTGTTTTTT. The chain joins TRBV2 to TRBJ1-4; TRBD1 matches 7 bases. The CDR3 consists of 16 residues. With 4 bases clipped from V and 0 bases from J, the junction kept 5 bases outside the gene matches. Germline V lookup: CDR1 SNHLY, CDR2 FYNNEI. Looking up the rest from reference TRBV2 and TRBJ1-4 gives the full variable domain: EPEVTQTPSHQVTQMGQEVILRCVPISNHLYFYWYRQILGQKVEFLVSFYNNEISEKSEIFDDQFSVERPDGSNFTLKIRSTKLEDSAMYFCASSGRQGTTNEKLFFGSGTQLSVL.

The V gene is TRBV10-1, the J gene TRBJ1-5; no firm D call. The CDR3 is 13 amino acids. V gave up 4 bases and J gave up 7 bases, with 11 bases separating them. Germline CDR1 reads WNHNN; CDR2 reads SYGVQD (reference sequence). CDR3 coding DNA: TGCGCCAGCAGTGCGGGGATCTGGCAGCCCCAGCATTTT. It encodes CASSAGIWQPQHF.

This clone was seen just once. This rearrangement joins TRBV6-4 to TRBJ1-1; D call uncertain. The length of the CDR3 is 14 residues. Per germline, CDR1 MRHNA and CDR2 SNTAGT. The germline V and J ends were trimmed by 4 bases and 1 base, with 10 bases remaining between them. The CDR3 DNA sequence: TGTGCCAGCAGTGTCGAGGAGGGGAACACTGAAGCTTTCTTT. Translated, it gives CASSVEEGNTEAFF.

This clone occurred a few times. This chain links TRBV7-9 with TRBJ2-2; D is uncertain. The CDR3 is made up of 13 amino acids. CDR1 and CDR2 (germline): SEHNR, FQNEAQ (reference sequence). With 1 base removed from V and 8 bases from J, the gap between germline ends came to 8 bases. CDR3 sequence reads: CASSLEPEGELFF. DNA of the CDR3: TGTGCCAGCAGCTTAGAACCCGAGGGGGAGCTGTTTTTT.